Given below is one T cell receptor (beta chain) in context. What it recognizes is unknown. The data are from a study of OX40 agonist ivuxolimab in advanced cancers. About the research overall: Eligibility rules accepted prior anti-PD-1, anti-PD-L1 or anti-CTLA-4 therapy, and roughly 40% had some.

Sequencing used immunoSEQ multiplex PCR; TCRdb keeps in-frame clones, though not all of them. The sample lists roughly 34,000 clones; roughly 90% were seen once. Study results and caveats: Both blood CD4+ and CD8+ T cells showed clonal growth by week 6 at 0.1 to 3.0 mg/kg. In general, CD8+ T cells held more expanded clones than CD4+ did, on average. The study found among the lowest clonal expansion in partial responders at 0.1-3.0 mg/kg.

CDR3 length: 22 amino acids. Germline V lookup: CDR1 LNHDA, CDR2 SQIVND (reference sequence). The V gene end was trimmed by 6 bases and the J gene end by 0 bases; junction bases not matched to a gene: 21. The sequencing here drew on CD4+ or CD8+ T cells sorted from blood, taken in a trial of the OX40 agonist ivuxolimab. This TCR came from an adult with an advanced solid tumor such as melanoma, head and neck, liver or kidney cancer. The chain employs TRBV19 and TRBJ1-5; 12 nucleotides align to TRBD1. The CDR3 loop reads CASSQRVGPGQGARYSNQPQHF. CDR3 DNA sequence: TGTGCCAGTAGCCAAAGGGTGGGCCCGGGACAGGGGGCGAGGTATAGCAATCAGCCCCAGCATTTT.